A selection of T cell receptor beta chains follows, all from one sample in a study of T-cell memory formation after mild COVID-19. TCRdb fed the 5' RACE reads into MiXCR, producing one record per CDR3 protein. The sample shows roughly 320,000 distinct CDR3 sequences, approximately 29% of them seen only once. Material for sequencing was PBMCs or a T cell subset sorted from them (not recorded which). The receptors derive from an adult woman who had mild COVID-19 (a few samples of this study predate the infection). Cell type and time point are not known. Both conserved end residues are part of each CDR3.

>TRBV6-6|TRBJ2-2
CASLQSGTNTGELFF
>TRBV13|TRBJ2-7
CASSSETGSSYEQYF
>TRBV6-2/TRBV6-3|TRBJ2-5
CASTGTSARRETQYF
>TRBV25-1|TRBJ2-7
CASSERQGYEQYF
>TRBV12-3/TRBV12-4|TRBJ2-1
CASSLATGPLDNEQFF
>TRBV12-3/TRBV12-4|TRBJ2-2
CASSSTSGNTGELFF
>TRBV9|TRBJ2-2
CASNRPGATMNTGELFF
>TRBV6-5|TRBJ1-2
CASRNSGQNNYGYTF
>TRBV12-3/TRBV12-4|TRBJ1-1
CASSFLDGNTEAFF
>TRBV9|TRBJ2-1
CASSVGSLYYNEQFF
>TRBV20-1|TRBJ1-1
CSASLTPVAFF
>TRBV10-3|TRBJ2-1
CAISVDRGQSEQFF
>TRBV7-2|TRBJ2-3
CASSYSGPDTQYF
>TRBV5-1|TRBJ2-1
CASSLDTHNEQFF
>TRBV10-3|TRBJ2-1
CAISESQRGHNEQFF
>TRBV12-3/TRBV12-4|TRBJ2-3
CASSLPGLAGADTQYF
>TRBV3-1|TRBJ2-1
CASSQLSRRRSYNEQFF
>TRBV24-1|TRBJ2-7
CATSPGQARGRAYEQYF
>TRBV12-3/TRBV12-4|TRBJ1-2
CASSWSRGGVTNYGYTF
>TRBV20-1|TRBJ2-7
CSARGFGPDTYEQYF
>TRBV2|TRBJ1-2
CASNSGLGGYTF
>TRBV18|TRBJ1-1
CASSPPGQARWAFF
>TRBV4-3|TRBJ1-1
CASSQAKYTEAFF
>TRBV6-2/TRBV6-3|TRBJ2-1
CASSKTSGTYNEQFF
>TRBV6-2/TRBV6-3|TRBJ2-7
CASSFRDRGFEQYF
>TRBV12-3/TRBV12-4|TRBJ1-3
CASTRGGVGNTIYF
>TRBV7-9|TRBJ2-5
CASSHPDDRGSQETQYF
>TRBV24-1|TRBJ1-1
CAWGPGTGTTEAFF
>TRBV3-1|TRBJ1-2
CASSPPGVYGYTF
>TRBV29-1|TRBJ1-2
CSVDRGRGGGYTF
>TRBV7-6|TRBJ1-1
CASSFPGGQNTEAFF
>TRBV7-9|TRBJ2-3
CASSFVPGAESTDTQYF